These T cell receptor beta chains were read from a single sample in a study of blood T cells in healthy people across ages. MiXCR was run by TCRdb on the 5' RACE reads, yielding one entry per CDR3 protein. This table has about 1,800,000 distinct CDR3 sequences, approximately 28% appearing once. The sample taken for sequencing was blood. The receptors originated from a woman under 40 in good health. CDR3s include the opening cysteine and the closing phenylalanine or tryptophan. A D gene is named only where the DNA matches it firmly. Clone size is stated in some rows and not others, as once, few, many or a class when expanded.

D gene	V gene	clone size	J gene	CDR3 protein	CDR3 DNA
.	TRBV5-1	once	TRBJ2-3	CASSSSTGLSTDTQYF	TGCGCCAGCAGCTCATCAACGGGACTGAGCACAGATACGCAGTATTTT
TRBD2	TRBV7-2	few	TRBJ2-2	CASSLSSGVIGELFF	TGTGCCAGCAGCTTATCTAGCGGGGTAATCGGGGAGCTGTTTTTT
.	TRBV11-2	.	TRBJ2-3	CASSLEPGAGTDAQYF	TGTGCCAGCAGCTTAGAACCGGGGGCCGGCACAGATGCGCAGTATTTT
.	TRBV25-1	few	TRBJ2-3	CASSAEVLERADTQYF	TGTGCCAGCAGTGCAGAGGTGCTGGAGCGGGCAGATACGCAGTATTTT
TRBD2	TRBV27	.	TRBJ2-3	CASSLTGLAARTDTQYF	TGTGCCAGCAGTTTAACCGGACTAGCGGCTCGCACAGATACGCAGTATTTT
.	TRBV7-9	few	TRBJ1-3	CASSFNEYRLGNTIYF	TGTGCCAGCAGCTTTAATGAATACAGATTGGGAAACACCATATATTTT
.	TRBV2	.	TRBJ2-7	CASSRLGLPYEQYF	TGTGCCAGCAGCAGGTTAGGGCTTCCCTACGAGCAGTACTTC
.	TRBV5-1	few	TRBJ1-1	CASSLRGGLPGSEAFF	TGCGCCAGCAGCTTGAGGGGGGGGCTTCCAGGCTCTGAAGCTTTCTTT
.	TRBV7-2	few	TRBJ1-4	CASSSRATGSGEKLFF	TGTGCCAGCAGCTCCCGGGCGACGGGGAGTGGTGAAAAACTGTTTTTT
TRBD1	TRBV5-1	.	TRBJ1-2	CASSSRTGGAYGYTF	TGCGCCAGCAGCTCGCGAACAGGGGGCGCCTATGGCTACACCTTC
.	TRBV6-2/TRBV6-3	.	TRBJ1-5	CVSSDRFGQPQHF	TGTGTCAGCAGTGACAGGTTCGGGCAGCCCCAGCATTTT
TRBD2	TRBV20-1	.	TRBJ2-7	CSARGQGLAGEHLAHEQYF	TGCAGTGCTAGAGGCCAGGGACTAGCGGGAGAGCACCTAGCCCACGAGCAGTACTTC
.	TRBV4-1	few	TRBJ2-3	CASSQVSQLGDTQYF	TGCGCCAGCAGCCAAGTTTCTCAGTTGGGAGATACGCAGTATTTT
.	TRBV29-1	many	TRBJ2-7	CSVGQISYEQYF	TGCAGCGTTGGACAGATCTCCTACGAGCAGTACTTC
TRBD2	TRBV7-2	.	TRBJ2-6	CASSYTGGLGANVLTF	TGTGCCAGCAGCTATACGGGGGGGCTTGGGGCCAACGTCCTGACTTTC
TRBD2	TRBV2	many	TRBJ2-4	CASSVWEGSNIQYF	TGTGCCAGCAGTGTGTGGGAGGGATCAAACATTCAGTACTTC
TRBD2	TRBV6-5	few	TRBJ2-1	CASRGGGAFYYNEQFF	TGTGCCAGCAGGGGCGGGGGGGCCTTCTACTACAATGAGCAGTTCTTC
TRBD1	TRBV2	.	TRBJ2-3	CASRGGATGTQYF	TGTGCCAGCCGAGGGGGCGCGACAGGTACGCAGTATTTT
.	TRBV9	.	TRBJ1-4	CASSPGLLGEKLFF	TGTGCCAGCAGCCCCGGTCTACTAGGTGAAAAACTGTTTTTT
TRBD2	TRBV20-1	few	TRBJ2-7	CSATGTSLYYEQYF	TGCAGTGCAACCGGGACTAGCCTCTACTACGAGCAGTACTTC
.	TRBV6-5	many	TRBJ2-7	CASSYSGSGTYEQYF	TGTGCCAGCAGTTACTCGGGTTCAGGAACCTACGAGCAGTACTTC
TRBD1	TRBV29-1	few	TRBJ1-2	CSVENGQGDYGYTF	TGCAGCGTTGAAAACGGACAGGGGGACTATGGCTACACCTTC
TRBD1	TRBV15	.	TRBJ2-7	CATSKQGGYEQYF	TGTGCCACCAGCAAACAGGGGGGTTACGAGCAGTACTTC
.	TRBV18	few	TRBJ2-1	CASSPPPLNNEQFF	TGTGCCAGCTCACCACCCCCCTTGAACAATGAGCAGTTCTTC
.	TRBV20-1	.	TRBJ1-1	CSARQTRGAFF	TGCAGTGCTAGACAGACGAGAGGAGCTTTCTTT
.	TRBV3-1	.	TRBJ2-1	CASSQPPNGRSEQFF	TGTGCCAGCAGCCAACCTCCGAACGGGAGATCGGAGCAGTTCTTC
.	TRBV10-3	many	TRBJ2-7	CAIGSGDYEQYF	TGTGCTATCGGCTCGGGAGACTACGAGCAGTACTTC
TRBD1	TRBV3-1	.	TRBJ2-1	CASSQRAGGNYNEQFF	TGTGCCAGCAGCCAAAGAGCAGGGGGCAATTACAATGAGCAGTTCTTC
TRBD1	TRBV7-9	.	TRBJ1-4	CASSSLPQGGNEKLFF	TGTGCCAGCAGCTCCCTACCTCAGGGGGGGAATGAAAAACTGTTTTTT
TRBD1	TRBV5-6	.	TRBJ1-5	CASSFTGTGNNQPQHF	TGTGCCAGCAGCTTTACCGGGACAGGGAACAATCAGCCCCAGCATTTT
.	TRBV7-9	few	TRBJ2-7	CASSPGVNYEQYF	TGTGCCAGCAGCCCCGGGGTAAACTACGAGCAGTACTTC
.	TRBV2	few	TRBJ2-1	CASRVPPYNEQFF	TGTGCCAGCAGGGTTCCCCCCTACAATGAGCAGTTCTTC
.	TRBV20-1	.	TRBJ2-3	CSARGRSGCTDTQYF	TGCAGTGCTAGAGGCCGCTCGGGGTGCACAGATACGCAGTATTTT
TRBD2	TRBV9	.	TRBJ2-7	CASSVVGTSGSPTVQYF	TGTGCCAGCAGCGTAGTGGGGACTAGCGGGTCGCCTACGGTGCAGTACTTC
TRBD2	TRBV7-9	few	TRBJ2-3	CASSRLAGGSDTQYF	TGTGCCAGCAGCCGACTAGCGGGGGGGAGCGATACGCAGTATTTT
.	TRBV4-3	many	TRBJ2-7	CASSPFLRGTYEQYF	TGCGCCAGCAGCCCGTTTCTGCGTGGGACCTACGAGCAGTACTTC
.	TRBV3-1	many	TRBJ1-2	CASSQDYYGYTF	TGTGCCAGCAGCCAAGACTACTATGGCTACACCTTC
.	TRBV6-4	few	TRBJ1-1	CASSDGESTEAFF	TGTGCCAGCAGTGACGGGGAGAGCACTGAAGCTTTCTTT
.	TRBV20-1	.	TRBJ2-6	CSARETSGANVLTF	TGCAGTGCTAGAGAGACATCTGGGGCCAACGTCCTGACTTTC
TRBD1	TRBV7-2	few	TRBJ1-2	CASSLIGQGNGYTF	TGTGCCAGCAGCTTAATAGGACAGGGTAATGGCTACACCTTC
.	TRBV3-1	few	TRBJ1-1	CASSHSPGHRSMNTEAFF	TGTGCCAGCAGCCACTCACCGGGACACCGAAGTATGAACACTGAAGCTTTCTTT
TRBD1	TRBV5-6	.	TRBJ2-3	CASSYLTGGAPSTDTQYF	TGTGCCAGCAGCTACCTGACAGGGGGAGCGCCTAGCACAGATACGCAGTATTTT
.	TRBV29-1	many	TRBJ2-3	CSVEAGVRTDTQYF	TGCAGCGTTGAGGCGGGTGTGCGCACAGATACGCAGTATTTT
.	TRBV29-1	many	TRBJ1-1	CSVEDSRWTEAFF	TGCAGCGTTGAAGATTCCAGATGGACTGAAGCTTTCTTT
.	TRBV29-1	.	TRBJ1-2	CSIEGSGAWSGYTF	TGCAGCATTGAAGGTTCAGGGGCATGGAGTGGCTACACCTTC
TRBD1	TRBV28	.	TRBJ2-7	CASASPAGQGAEQYF	TGTGCCAGCGCTTCTCCTGCAGGACAGGGGGCCGAGCAGTACTTC
.	TRBV28	many	TRBJ2-7	CASAGLPYEQYF	TGTGCCAGTGCGGGACTTCCATACGAGCAGTACTTC
.	TRBV20-1	.	TRBJ1-2	CSARGEGLPYGYTF	TGCAGTGCTAGAGGTGAAGGGCTCCCTTATGGCTACACCTTC
.	TRBV20-1	few	TRBJ1-5	CSGRTNSNQPQHF	TGCAGTGGGAGGACTAACAGCAATCAGCCCCAGCATTTT
.	TRBV29-1	.	TRBJ2-5	CSVEGPVMEEQYF	TGCAGCGTTGAAGGTCCAGTCATGGAGGAGCAGTACTTC
TRBD1	TRBV7-2	few	TRBJ1-3	CASSPDRTSGNTIYF	TGTGCCAGCAGCCCGGACAGGACATCTGGAAACACCATATATTTT
TRBD2	TRBV20-1	few	TRBJ2-1	CSAPGTMARKEQFF	TGCAGTGCTCCAGGGACTATGGCGAGAAAGGAGCAGTTCTTC
.	TRBV20-1	few	TRBJ2-7	CSARDPPNLYEQYF	TGCAGTGCTAGAGATCCTCCCAATCTCTACGAGCAGTACTTC
.	TRBV2	.	TRBJ1-2	CASSDWGTGYGYTF	TGTGCCAGCAGTGATTGGGGGACGGGGTATGGCTACACCTTC
.	TRBV19	.	TRBJ2-4	CASRGLIAGGIAKNIQYF	TGTGCCAGTCGAGGTCTGATAGCAGGTGGAATAGCCAAAAACATTCAGTACTTC
.	TRBV6-5	.	TRBJ1-4	CASTRDVGEKLFF	TGTGCCAGCACCAGGGACGTAGGTGAAAAACTGTTTTTT
.	TRBV20-1	many	TRBJ2-7	CSAPGSHYEQYF	TGCAGTGCTCCTGGCAGCCACTACGAGCAGTACTTC